Each of the 22 T cell receptor beta chains below was sequenced from the same sample in a study of T cells in Graves' hyperthyroidism and ophthalmopathy. It was RNA transcripts that yielded the amplified TCR beta CDR3 regions. Using the HTBI primer set, a first-round RT-PCR was run on the TCR CDR3. TCRdb reprocessed the multiplex PCR reads with MiXCR, giving one entry per CDR3 protein. The sample consists of fewer than 800,000 distinct CDR3 sequences, approximately 16% of them appearing once. The specimen sequenced was blood. These receptor sequences come from a man between 18 and 35 years old with Graves' hyperthyroidism.

This clonotype was counted many times. This rearrangement joins TRBV18 to TRBJ1-5; TRBD1 matches at 7 bases. V trimming: 6 bases; J trimming: 3 bases; junction bases outside the gene matches: 2. From germline, CDR1 is KGHSH and CDR2 LQKENI. CDR3 length equals 13 residues. The CDR3 DNA follows: TGTGCCAGCTCGGGACAGTACAATCAGCCCCAGCATTTT. Translating gives CASSGQYNQPQHF.

The rearrangement links TRBV5-5 to TRBJ1-2; no definite D call. CDR3 size: 12 residues. The germline CDR1 and CDR2 sequences are SGHKS and YYEKEE (reference sequence). Trimming shortened V by 6 bases and J by 8 bases, and 14 bases separated the two germline ends. CDR3 DNA: TGTGCCAGCACCCCTTCACCCGGCGGCTACACCTTC. Its protein product is CASTPSPGGYTF.

This clonotype was counted a few times. The chain recombines TRBV6-1 with TRBJ2-7; TRBD2 matches at 9 bases. The CDR3 is 19 residues long. CDR1 is MNHNS and CDR2 is SASEGT in the germline V gene. The V segment lost 2 bases and the J segment 4 bases; nucleotides outside the gene matches: 18. CDR3 region: CASSEIEGTRVSGSYEQYF. The DNA of the CDR3 is TGTGCCAGCAGTGAAATCGAGGGTACCCGGGTTAGCGGGAGTTACGAGCAGTACTTC.

The table lists this clonotype with many counts. The CDR3 DNA reads as TGTGCCAGCAGCTATGCGACGGGTAGCCCCTACGAGCAGTACTTC. Translation gives CASSYATGSPYEQYF. This chain uses TRBV28 with TRBJ2-7; D is undetermined. V shed 6 bases and J shed 2 bases, with 17 bases lying between them. Germline assignment: CDR1 MDHEN and CDR2 SYDVKM. The CDR3 sequence is 15 residues long.

A word on this clonotype: A much larger clone is a single base away; this may be a read error. The chain employs TRBV6-1 and TRBJ1-5; TRBD1 might be the D (5 bases). Germline V gene lookup returns CDR1 MNHNS and CDR2 SASEGT. The CDR3 has 16 amino acids. CDR3 region: CPSSTDRVPGGQPQHF. The CDR3 DNA reads as TGTCCCAGCAGTACCGACCGGGTCCCGGGGGGTCAGCCCCAGCATTTT.

This clonotype was observed at least ten times. The chain recombines TRBV5-1 with TRBJ1-1; TRBD1 is a possible D gene (5 bases). V shed 4 bases and J shed 5 bases, with 15 bases lying between them. The CDR3 totals 14 residues. CDR1 and CDR2 (germline): SGHRS, YFSETQ. The CDR3: CASSQRTGGTEAFF. CDR3 DNA sequence: TGCGCCAGCAGCCAGCGGACCGGGGGGACTGAAGCTTTCTTT.

The chain links TRBV20-1 to TRBJ1-5; the match to TRBD1 covers 8 bases. J gave up 3 bases and V 1 base, and 5 bases lay outside the gene matches. Germline CDR1 DFQATT, CDR2 SNEGSKA (reference sequence). This CDR3 region has 15 residues. CDR3 nucleotides: TGCAGTGCTAGAGGGACAGGGTGGGACAATCAGCCCCAGCATTTT. Its translation: CSARGTGWDNQPQHF.

The table lists this clonotype with a few counts. The chain combines TRBV9 with TRBJ2-1; 11 bases are a match to TRBD2. CDR3 size: 16 residues. Germline V lookup: CDR1 SGDLS, CDR2 YYNGEE. Trimming removed 3 bases from V and 4 bases from J; junction bases left unmatched: 6. The DNA of the CDR3 is TGTGCCAGCAGCGACCCCGGGACTAGCGGTTACAATGAGCAGTTCTTC. Protein product: CASSDPGTSGYNEQFF.

The DNA of the CDR3 is TGTGCCAGCAGTTACCTAACAGGGACAGATACGCAGTATTTT. This gives the protein CASSYLTGTDTQYF. The chain uses TRBV6-2 or TRBV6-3 and TRBJ2-3; D is perhaps TRBD1 (6 bases). In germline, CDR1 is MNHEY, CDR2 SVGEGT. The V and J ends lost 2 bases and 3 bases respectively, with 9 bases between them. This CDR3 is built from 14 residues.

The rearrangement joins TRBV27 to TRBJ2-3; D perhaps matches TRBD2 (6 bases). Germline V CDR1 and CDR2: MNHEY, SMNVEV (reference sequence). The CDR3 totals 15 residues. V lost 3 bases to trimming and J lost 7 bases, with 17 bases between them. The CDR3 reads CASSFEGRRGNTQYF. CDR3 DNA: TGTGCCAGCAGTTTTGAGGGGCGCCGGGGGAATACGCAGTATTTT.

Many counts were recorded for this clonotype. The rearrangement uses TRBV29-1 and TRBJ2-1, with 7 bases matching TRBD1. The CDR3 runs 12 residues. The V and J ends lost 3 bases and 13 bases, in that order; junction bases with no gene match: 9. CDR1 is SQVTM, CDR2 ANQGSEA, per germline. The CDR3 here is CSVDKGAVGQFF. CDR3 bases: TGCAGCGTTGACAAGGGGGCGGTCGGTCAGTTCTTC.

The rearrangement uses TRBV5-4 and TRBJ1-5; D is unclear. This CDR3 is 13 amino acids long. The germline V gene has CDR1 SGHNT and CDR2 YYREEE (reference sequence). The V end lost 0 bases, the J end lost 5 bases, and 6 bases lay between the germline ends. CDR3 coding DNA: TGTGCCAGCAGCTTGGACGGAGATCAGCCCCAGCATTTT. Encoded protein: CASSLDGDQPQHF.

A note on this clonotype: One end of the junction varies from germline; a read error may be responsible. The chain couples TRBV28 to TRBJ2-7; D is undetermined. The CDR3 spans 15 residues. CDR1 and CDR2 (germline): MDHEN, SYDVKM. The CDR3 spells CASSQKDGSLHERYF. Written as DNA, the CDR3 is TGTGCCAGCAGCCAAAAGGACGGATCCCTCCACGAGCGGTACTTC.

The table lists this clonotype with a count of one. The chain couples TRBV15 to TRBJ2-7; possibly TRBD1 or TRBD2 for D (5 bases each). Germline V gene lookup returns CDR1 LNHNV and CDR2 YYDKDF (reference sequence). V shed 0 bases and J shed 2 bases, with 11 bases lying between them. The CDR3 covers 15 residues. For the CDR3, the DNA is TGTGCCACCAGCAGAGATAGAGGGGTTCCCTACGAGCAGTACTTC. Translating it yields CATSRDRGVPYEQYF.

This clonotype was counted at least ten times. This chain connects TRBV6-1 to TRBJ1-6, with D maybe TRBD1 (5 bases). With 8 bases removed from V and 7 bases from J, the gap between germline ends came to 12 bases. Germline assignment: CDR1 MNHNS and CDR2 SASEGT. This CDR3 is built from 13 residues. This CDR3 is CASRGQLNSPLHF. As DNA, the CDR3 is TGTGCCAGCCGAGGACAACTCAATTCACCCCTCCACTTT.

CDR3 nucleotide sequence: TGTGCCAGCAGCTGCCCGGGACAGACCTACGAGCAGTACTTC. Amino acids: CASSCPGQTYEQYF. The J gene is TRBJ2-7, the V gene TRBV7-6, with TRBD1 identical over 7 bases. The CDR3 has 14 amino acids. Trimming at V came to 4 bases and at J to 2 bases, leaving 5 bases not matched to a gene. Germline CDR1 reads SGHVS; CDR2 reads FNYEAQ.

This clonotype was detected a few times. The chain recombines TRBV6-1 with TRBJ2-4; D is possibly TRBD1 or TRBD2 (5 bases each). CDR1 is MNHNS and CDR2 is SASEGT in the germline V gene. CDR3 size: 16 residues. With 6 bases removed from V and 8 bases from J, the gap between germline ends came to 23 bases. CDR3 in amino acids: CASSSRPGRVQDIQYF. The CDR3 DNA reads TGTGCCAGCAGCTCACGGCCAGGGCGGGTTCAGGACATTCAGTACTTC.

The V and J genes are TRBV28 and TRBJ2-7; 8 positions agree with TRBD2. The CDR3 runs to 15 residues. Unmatched junction bases numbered 9, after V lost 3 bases and J lost 5 bases. The germline CDR1 and CDR2 sequences are MDHEN and SYDVKM. CDR3 coding DNA: TGTGCCAGCAGTTTGGAAGCGGGAGAGGCCCACGAGCAGTACTTC. Translation: CASSLEAGEAHEQYF.

The chain couples TRBV2 to TRBJ2-2; possibly TRBD2 for D (6 bases). V dropped 7 bases and J dropped 2 bases, with 11 bases sitting between them. Per the germline V gene, CDR1 is SNHLY and CDR2 is FYNNEI. The CDR3 spans 14 residues. The CDR3 region has the DNA TGTGCCAGCACCTTACTAGCAAACACCGGGGAGCTGTTTTTT. This gives the protein CASTLLANTGELFF.

The sample holds a few counts of this clonotype. The rearrangement uses TRBV11-2 and TRBJ1-2; possible D gene TRBD1, 6 bases. Germline CDR1 reads SGHAT; CDR2 reads FQNNGV. The CDR3 is 13 amino acids. The V gene lost 5 bases and the J gene lost 10 bases, with 17 bases spanning the gap. This chain's CDR3 is CASSPEGGTSYTF. In DNA form, the CDR3 reads TGTGCCAGCAGCCCCGAAGGGGGGACTTCCTACACCTTC.

This clonotype showed up just a few times. This sequence joins TRBV2 and TRBJ2-3; 10 bases match TRBD1. This CDR3 is built from 15 residues. The V and J ends lost 6 bases and 1 base, in that order; junction bases with no gene match: 4. Germline V gene sequence: CDR1 SNHLY, CDR2 FYNNEI. CDR3 loop: CASSTGTGGTDTQYF. DNA for the CDR3: TGTGCCAGCAGCACCGGGACAGGGGGCACAGATACGCAGTATTTT.

This clonotype was detected ten times or more. The chain recombines TRBV18 with TRBJ1-6, with D possibly TRBD1 on 5 matching bases. Germline V gives CDR1 KGHSH, CDR2 LQKENI. V was clipped by 6 bases and J by 8 bases, with 14 bases between them. CDR3 size: 14 residues. The CDR3 sequence is CASSIRDQDSPLHF. The CDR3 nucleotides are TGTGCCAGCTCCATCCGGGACCAGGATTCACCCCTCCACTTT.